The 2 T cell receptor beta chains in this list originate from one sample, sequenced in a study of T cells after yellow fever vaccination. TCRdb called the 5' RACE reads again in MiXCR, with one record for every CDR3 protein. The repertoire includes approximately 140,000 distinct CDR3 sequences, roughly 8% of them detected once, and about 0.73% sits in the top ten. The sequenced sample was CD4+ T cells sorted from PBMCs, obtained 5 days after the yellow fever booster vaccination. The receptors come from a man aged 25 to 40 who received the YFV17D yellow fever vaccine.

This clonotype was seen at least ten times. The rearrangement uses TRBV28 and TRBJ2-2, with D unclear. CDR3 length: 13 amino acids. Trimming stripped 5 bases from V and 4 bases from J, with 8 bases between. Germline CDR1 and CDR2: MDHEN and SYDVKM. CDR3 residues: CASSDPPTGELFF. The CDR3 DNA reads TGTGCCAGCAGTGACCCCCCCACCGGGGAGCTGTTTTTT.

The table lists this clonotype with many counts. This chain uses TRBV2 with TRBJ1-3; possibly TRBD1 for D (6 bases). From germline, CDR1 is SNHLY and CDR2 FYNNEI. The CDR3 runs to 15 residues. With 6 bases removed from V and 4 bases from J, the gap between germline ends came to 16 bases. The CDR3 nucleotides read TGTGCCAGCAGCTCGGCGGCAGGGGTCGGAAACACCATATATTTT. The encoded protein is CASSSAAGVGNTIYF.